This T cell receptor beta chain comes out of a study of low-dose radiotherapy and immunotherapy resistance in tumors. Noted time point: before trial treatment. The donors, trial participants, received nivolumab, ipilimumab, aspirin, low-dose cyclophosphamide and low-dose radiotherapy. This clonotype was seen ten or more times. TRAV and TRBV primers primed cDNA for both TCRalpha and TCRbeta. TCR amplification involved approximately 20 PCR cycles with a constant-region primer and V-primer adapter. It was by in vitro transcription that isolated mRNA was amplified. A single record per CDR3 protein comes from TCRdb applying MiXCR to the reads. The sample includes under 90,000 distinct CDR3 sequences, 15% to 20% seen only once; the top ten take roughly 2.8%. The CDR3 sequence is 14 residues long. The germline gives CDR1 SGHVS, CDR2 FNYEAQ. The junction had 1 base not matched to a gene; V was cut back by 1 base and J by 1 base.

The chain uses TRBV7-6 and TRBJ2-7; 7 bases align to TRBD2. The source is a male donor with prostate cancer. Sequencing used PBMCs, obtained before treatment. The CDR3 loop reads CASSLGRESYEQYF. The CDR3 bases are TGTGCCAGCAGCTTAGGGCGGGAGTCCTACGAGCAGTACTTC.